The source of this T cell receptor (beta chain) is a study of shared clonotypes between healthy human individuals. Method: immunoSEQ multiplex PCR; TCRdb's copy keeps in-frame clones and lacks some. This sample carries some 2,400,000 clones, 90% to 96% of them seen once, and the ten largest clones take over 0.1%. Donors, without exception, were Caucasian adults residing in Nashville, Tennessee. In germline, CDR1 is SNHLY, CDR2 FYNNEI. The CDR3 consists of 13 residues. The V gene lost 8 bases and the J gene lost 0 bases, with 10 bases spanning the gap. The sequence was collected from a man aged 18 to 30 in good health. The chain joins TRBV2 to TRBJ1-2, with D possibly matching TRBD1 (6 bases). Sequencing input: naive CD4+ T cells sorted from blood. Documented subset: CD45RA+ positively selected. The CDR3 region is CASLPGANYGYTF. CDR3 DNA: TGTGCCAGCCTACCAGGGGCTAACTATGGCTACACCTTC.